This TCR beta chain was retrieved from a study of T cell changes during pregnancy in multiple sclerosis. The CDR3 runs to 15 residues. The V and J ends lost 5 bases and 4 bases, in that order; junction bases with no gene match: 9. Germline CDR1 and CDR2: LGHNA and YSLEER. The repertoire was sequenced with immunoSEQ multiplex PCR; TCRdb's copy has only in-frame clones and lacks some. The sample gives around 40,000 clones, about 90% of which show up once; 0.55% to 0.7% is in the top ten. This receptor was taken from a female donor with multiple sclerosis, enrolled in a pregnancy study. The source was CD4+ T cells from peripheral blood mononuclear cells, collected before pregnancy. The gene calls are TRBV4-3 and TRBJ2-3, with 7 bases aligning to TRBD1. This CDR3 is CASSARRQGPDTQYF. CDR3 DNA: TGCGCCAGCAGCGCTCGTCGACAGGGCCCAGATACGCAGTATTTT.